This T cell receptor (beta chain) was profiled in a study of shared clonotypes between healthy human individuals. The wider study: Each donor's CD8 memory used one plate, CD8 naive two, each CD4 subset three.

Comments on this clone: No antigen is known for it.

Sequencing was performed with immunoSEQ multiplex PCR; in TCRdb, only in-frame clones are kept and a portion is missing. Among around 2,000,000 clones, around 93% were seen once, and the ten largest hold more than 1.5%. Naive CD8 cells comprised CD45RO-negative, CCR7-positively selected cells, excluding terminally differentiated effector memory CD45RA+ cells. Study conclusions and caveats: Genetic and exposure-history diversity was limited by the few donors.

The specimen was naive CD8+ T cells from PBMCs. The sequence was collected from a man between 18 and 35 years old in good health. Some clones in this sample may be carry-over from other donors' samples.

DNA for the CDR3: TGTGCCAGCAGCTTAGGACTAGCGGGAGCCTACGAGCAGTACTTC. Residues: CASSLGLAGAYEQYF. This chain uses TRBV13 with TRBJ2-7; 11 bases are a match to TRBD2. The ends lost 0 bases at V and 2 bases at J; junction bases unmatched: 0. This CDR3 comprises 15 residues. From germline, CDR1 is PRHDT and CDR2 FYEKMQ (reference sequence).